The clone carrying this TCR beta chain appeared a few times. The antigen is unknown. Study-level findings and limits: In terms of TCR gene usage, tumor memory CD4+ T cells clustered together with blood and lymph node memory CD4+ cells, as well as with lymph node naive CD4+ cells.

The sorted Tregs were CD4+CD25+CD127-/low cells. Trimming removed 4 bases at V and 3 bases at J, with 11 bases between. This CDR3 is built from 15 residues. The germline CDR1 and CDR2 sequences are KGHDR and SFDVKD. Semi-nested PCR with Nested Universal Primer A followed constant-region reverse priming of full-length variable regions. TCRdb itself ran the 5' RACE reads through MiXCR, one entry per CDR3 protein. The sample has 35,000 to 50,000 distinct CDR3 sequences; 20% to 25% are singletons. The receptor comes from a female donor with breast cancer. The J gene is TRBJ2-2, the V gene TRBV24-1, with D tentatively TRBD1 (6 bases). The specimen sequenced was Tregs sorted from a lymph node. DNA for the CDR3: TGTGCCACCAGTGACCAGGGGACCTACACCGGGGAGCTGTTTTTT. It translates to CATSDQGTYTGELFF.